Described below is a single T cell receptor (beta chain) sequence and its context. Its antigen remains unidentified. Following culture for more than 9 days, CD4+ T cells were isolated. Vaccine administered to participants consisted of two doses of either BNT162b2 or mRNA-1273. The source of the sample is a study of vaccination effects on CD4 cells after COVID-19. Overall study: It was a median of 72 days after the second dose that post-vaccine samples were obtained.

Sequencing was performed with immunoSEQ multiplex PCR; in TCRdb, only in-frame clones are kept and a portion is missing. The sample contains tens of thousands of clones, 74% of which appear only once. The CDR3 consists of 15 residues. Germline V gene data show CDR1 as SGHRS and CDR2 as YFSETQ. The trim removed 0 bases at V and 4 bases at J, leaving 3 bases unmatched. This TCR derives from a human donor who received a COVID-19 vaccine. The rearrangement joins TRBV5-1 to TRBJ2-3; 9 bases map to TRBD1. Sequencing was performed on CD4+ T cells from PBMCs cultured without peptide, taken after COVID-19 vaccination. CDR3 sequence: CASSLDRGRADTQYF. In nucleotides, the CDR3 is TGCGCCAGCAGCTTGGACAGGGGGCGGGCAGATACGCAGTATTTT.